The 6 T cell receptor beta chains given below trace back to one sample, sequenced in a study of response to subunit inactivated influenza vaccine. TCRdb used MiXCR to reprocess the RT-PCR reads, holding one entry per CDR3 protein. The table shows around 580,000 distinct CDR3 sequences, with around 15% occurring only once. The specimen comprised PBMCs from blood, sampled approximately 12 days after vaccination. The receptor set was obtained from a man in his forties or fifties who received an inactivated influenza vaccine.

This clonotype was seen many times. V gene TRBV19 combines with J gene TRBJ1-2; D is ambiguous. CDR3 size: 11 residues. Trimming took off 6 bases at V and 6 bases at J, with 8 bases between the two ends. CDR1 and CDR2 from the germline V gene are LNHDA and SQIVND (reference sequence). This chain's CDR3 is CASRGSDGYTF. CDR3 nucleotide sequence: TGTGCCAGTAGAGGGAGTGATGGCTACACCTTC.

This chain joins TRBV20-1 and TRBJ2-7, with no clear D. Trimming cost V 3 bases and J 8 bases, with 14 bases left between them. Germline CDR1 reads DFQATT; CDR2 reads SNEGSKA (reference sequence). This CDR3 comprises 12 residues. The CDR3 loop reads CSASKAQTQQYF. The CDR3 region has the DNA TGCAGTGCTAGTAAGGCCCAAACGCAGCAGTACTTC.

This clonotype has more than one count but fewer than ten. This chain uses TRBV20-1 with TRBJ2-3, with 9 bases lining up with TRBD2. Per germline, CDR1 DFQATT and CDR2 SNEGSKA (reference sequence). The CDR3 is 16 residues long. After removal of 0 bases from V and 6 bases from J, the junction contained 10 bases not matched to a gene. Here the CDR3 DNA reads TGCAGTGCTAGAGATTGGTTAAGCGGGAGGAGGGATACGCAGTATTTT. This gives the protein CSARDWLSGRRDTQYF.

There are a few counts of this clonotype. The chain has TRBV7-2 and TRBJ2-2; 9 bases agree with TRBD1. This CDR3 comprises 13 residues. The germline V gene encodes CDR1 SGHTA and CDR2 FQGNSA. The CDR3 bases are TGTGCAATTGAACAGGGGGCGATCGGGGAGCTGTTTTTT. Protein sequence: CAIEQGAIGELFF.

The CDR3 region is CASSYSWEGELFF. The DNA for the CDR3 is TGTGCCAGCAGTTACAGTTGGGAGGGGGAGCTGTTTTTT. The gene calls are TRBV6-5 and TRBJ2-2, with D possibly matching TRBD2 (5 bases). Trimming pared 2 bases from V and 8 bases from J, leaving 9 bases between. The CDR3 spans 13 residues. CDR1 and CDR2 from the germline V gene are MNHEY and SVGAGI.

J is TRBJ2-7 and V is TRBV20-1, with D possibly TRBD1 on 6 matching bases. Germline V lookup: CDR1 DFQATT, CDR2 SNEGSKA (reference sequence). V lost 3 bases, J lost 3 bases, and 9 bases lay in between. The CDR3 runs 12 residues. Here the CDR3 reads CSASYRVYEQYF. The CDR3 DNA is TGCAGTGCTAGTTACAGGGTCTACGAGCAGTACTTC.